This TCR beta chain was observed in a study of blood T cell repertoires in COVID-19. About the study: Some COVID-19 samples were acute and others convalescent; all came from the United States, Italy and Spain. T cells, B-cell-depleted T cells, or PBMCs provided the cDNA or gDNA that served as material.

This CDR3 region has 14 residues. Germline V lookup: CDR1 LGHDT, CDR2 YNNKEL (reference sequence). V was cut by 1 base and J by 4 bases, with 10 bases left in between. Each exposed participant met a COVID-19 case in the 2 weeks preceding study entry. Per the authors' pipeline: Amplification of reference gene primers was used by the study to estimate nucleated cell counts. Data came from immunoSEQ multiplex PCR; TCRdb stores just in-frame clones and leaves some out. V, J and clone size derive from that table, while D and trimming were established from the DNA sequence. Of 250,000 to 350,000 clones detected, 85% to 90% appear once; the ten largest clones hold 2.9%.

J is TRBJ1-1 and V is TRBV3-1 (or the pseudogene TRBV3-2), with D tentatively TRBD1 (6 bases). What was sequenced was PBMCs or T cells enriched from blood (not recorded which). The TCR comes from a woman between 50 and 59 years old who had been exposed to COVID-19. The CDR3 nucleotides are TGTGCCAGCAGCCAAGTGACAGGCCGCACTGAAGCTTTCTTT. Amino acids: CASSQVTGRTEAFF.